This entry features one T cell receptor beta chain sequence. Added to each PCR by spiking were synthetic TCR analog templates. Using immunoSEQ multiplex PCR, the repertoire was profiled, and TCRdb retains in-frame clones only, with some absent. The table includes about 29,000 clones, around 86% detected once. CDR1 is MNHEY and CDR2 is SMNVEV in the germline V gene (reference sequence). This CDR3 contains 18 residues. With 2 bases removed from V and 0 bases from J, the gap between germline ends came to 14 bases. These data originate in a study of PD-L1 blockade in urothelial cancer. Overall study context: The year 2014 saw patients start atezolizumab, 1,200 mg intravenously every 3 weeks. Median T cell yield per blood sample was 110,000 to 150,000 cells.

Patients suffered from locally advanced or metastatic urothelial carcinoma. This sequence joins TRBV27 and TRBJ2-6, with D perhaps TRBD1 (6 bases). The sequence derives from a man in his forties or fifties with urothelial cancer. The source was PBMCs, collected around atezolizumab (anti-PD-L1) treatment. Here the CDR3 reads CASSLSTARGSGANVLTF. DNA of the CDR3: TGTGCCAGCAGTTTAAGCACAGCCAGGGGCTCTGGGGCCAACGTCCTGACTTTC.